This entry lists 11 T cell receptor beta chains sequenced from one sample in a study of graft-versus-host responses after intestinal transplantation. These receptors' antigens are unknown. The protocol was immunoSEQ multiplex PCR, while the TCRdb copy is restricted to in-frame clones and leaves out a portion. The profile covers around 31,000 clones, with approximately 80% appearing a single time and roughly 18% taken by the ten largest. The starting material was unstimulated CD8+ T cells sorted from spleen or lymph node cells, obtained before intestinal transplant. All receptors derive from a human donor who received an intestinal transplant.

The V gene is TRBV2, the J gene TRBJ2-5, with a weak D call TRBD2 (6 bases). V shed 4 bases and J shed 7 bases, with 13 bases lying between them. CDR3 length: 13 residues. Per the germline V gene, CDR1 is SNHLY and CDR2 is FYNNEI. The CDR3 DNA reads TGTGCCAGCAGTGGGGGGGAGACTAGGACCCAGTACTTC. Translation gives CASSGGETRTQYF.

The chain uses TRBV10-2 and TRBJ2-3, with 7 bases identical to TRBD1. The CDR3 is 12 residues long. The germline gives CDR1 WSHSY, CDR2 SAAADI. Trimming took 4 bases from V and 6 from J; bases not matched to a gene: 1. The CDR3 here is CASSVGGDTQYF. CDR3 nucleotide sequence: TGCGCCAGCAGTGTAGGGGGCGATACGCAGTATTTT.

This chain joins TRBV9 and TRBJ2-7, with TRBD1 matching over 7 bases. The CDR3 has 15 amino acids. V gave up 0 bases and J gave up 0 bases; unmatched junction bases: 3. CDR1 SGDLS and CDR2 YYNGEE come from the germline V gene. The CDR3 sequence is CASSVAGTDSYEQYF. The DNA for the CDR3 is TGTGCCAGCAGCGTAGCTGGGACAGACTCCTACGAGCAGTACTTC.

The genes are TRBV2 and TRBJ2-7; 8 bases are shared with TRBD1. With V trimmed by 2 bases and J by 4 bases, 7 bases remained unmatched. The CDR3 consists of 15 residues. Germline V gene lookup returns CDR1 SNHLY and CDR2 FYNNEI. The CDR3 reads CASSEWQGAMYEQYF. The DNA of the CDR3 is TGTGCCAGCAGTGAATGGCAGGGGGCAATGTACGAGCAGTACTTC.

This clone has only one observation. The V gene is TRBV25-1, the J gene TRBJ2-1, with a weak D call TRBD1 (5 bases). The germline V and J ends were trimmed by 3 bases and 7 bases, with 10 bases remaining between them. Germline loops: CDR1 MGHDK, CDR2 SYGVNS. The CDR3 covers 13 residues. CDR3: CASSEGQGNEQFF. For the CDR3, the DNA is TGTGCCAGCAGTGAGGGGCAGGGAAATGAGCAGTTCTTC.

This clone turned up a few times. The chain links TRBV30 to TRBJ2-7; possible D gene TRBD1, 6 bases. V was cut by 2 bases and J by 3 bases, with 11 bases left in between. CDR1 and CDR2 (germline): GTSNPN, SVGIG (reference sequence). The CDR3 runs to 13 residues. The CDR3 DNA follows: TGTGCCTGGAGTCCGGGACACTACTACGAGCAGTACTTC. Protein: CAWSPGHYYEQYF.

The V gene is TRBV2, the J gene TRBJ2-6; D is ambiguous. CDR1 and CDR2 from the germline V gene are SNHLY and FYNNEI. Trimming removed 6 bases at V and 0 bases at J, with 9 bases between. There are 15 residues in the CDR3. The CDR3 loop is CASSENDSGANVLTF. The CDR3 DNA follows: TGTGCCAGCAGCGAGAATGACTCTGGGGCCAACGTCCTGACTTTC. Supplemented by reference TRBV2 and TRBJ2-6, the full variable domain reads EPEVTQTPSHQVTQMGQEVILRCVPISNHLYFYWYRQILGQKVEFLVSFYNNEISEKSEIFDDQFSVERPDGSNFTLKIRSTKLEDSAMYFCASSENDSGANVLTFGAGSRLTVL.

The chain links TRBV2 to TRBJ2-4; the D is unclear. V was trimmed by 4 bases and J by 0 bases, leaving 13 bases between them. Germline CDR1 and CDR2: SNHLY and FYNNEI. The CDR3 has 16 amino acids. CDR3 loop: CASSALKGVAKNIQYF. The CDR3 coding sequence is TGTGCCAGCAGTGCATTAAAAGGAGTAGCCAAAAACATTCAGTACTTC.

This clone was seen once. The junction differs from germline at one of its ends, possibly a read error. This chain uses TRBV2 with TRBJ2-7; TRBD2 matches 7 bases. This CDR3 has 14 amino acids. Per germline, CDR1 SNHLY and CDR2 FYNNEI. The CDR3 sequence: CASRGGDSPYEQYF. In DNA form, the CDR3 reads TGTGCCAGCAGGGGGGGGGACTCCCCCTATGAGCAGTACTTC.

The chain uses TRBV6-5 and TRBJ2-2; 11 bases match TRBD2. V trimming: 5 bases; J trimming: 6 bases; junction bases outside the gene matches: 2. This CDR3 is built from 14 residues. Germline values: CDR1 MNHEY, CDR2 SVGAGI. CDR3 sequence: CASSVLAGAGELFF. The DNA for the CDR3 is TGTGCCAGCAGTGTACTAGCGGGGGCCGGGGAGCTGTTTTTT.

This sequence joins TRBV12-5 and TRBJ2-4; TRBD2 might be the D (5 bases). The germline V gene encodes CDR1 LGHNT and CDR2 FRNRAP. The germline V and J ends were trimmed by 10 bases and 4 bases, with 20 bases remaining between them. The CDR3 contains 15 residues. The CDR3 DNA sequence: TGTGCTACTATCAAGAGTCCAGCGGAGAAAAACATTCAGTACTTC. Translating it yields CATIKSPAEKNIQYF.